Listed here is a single TCR beta chain. Its specificity is unknown. Sequenced by immunoSEQ multiplex PCR; TCRdb stores in-frame clones only, minus some. This sample has about 46,000 clones; 85% to 95% occur once, and the top ten carry 5% to 7%. This sample is part of a study of graft-versus-host responses after intestinal transplantation. Study details: Recipients obtained multivisceral, liver-intestinal, or isolated intestinal transplants.

The CDR3 contains 14 residues. Trimming pared 4 bases from V and 0 bases from J, leaving 10 bases between. Germline V CDR1 and CDR2: SQVTM, ANQGSEA. Findings and caveats of the study: After transplant, early declines in HvG clones were associated with peak levels of circulating GvH clones. Subjects displaying graft-donor T cell macrochimerism possessed elevated graft-versus-host to host-versus-graft clonal ratios inside allografts. Recipient marrow held GvH clones, some first seen in ileum or blood.

The receptor was isolated from a human patient who received an intestinal transplant, so some T cells may come from the graft donor. The chain employs TRBV29-1 and TRBJ2-1, with a possible D match to TRBD1 (6 bases). This specimen consisted of PBMCs, obtained about 800 days after a first intestinal transplant, on the day of a second. The CDR3: CSVVRGSSYNEQFF. The CDR3 DNA reads TGCAGCGTTGTTAGGGGGAGCTCCTACAATGAGCAGTTCTTC.